Below are 27 T cell receptor beta chains sequenced from a single sample in a study of T cell responses to AZD1222 COVID-19 vaccine. Repertoires were generated with immunoSEQ multiplex PCR, while TCRdb's copy carries only in-frame clones and drops some. The sample lists just over 150,000 clones, about 87% occurring once. Sequencing was performed on peripheral blood, taken 28 days after the second AZD1222 dose. The receptors were gathered from an adult who received the AZD1222 COVID-19 vaccine.

This rearrangement joins TRBV30 to TRBJ1-2; tentatively, D is TRBD1 (6 bases). Trimming cost V 3 bases and J 6 bases, with 14 bases left between them. In germline, CDR1 is GTSNPN, CDR2 SVGIG (reference sequence). This CDR3 spans 13 amino acids. CDR3 loop: CAWSSDSRDGYTF. CDR3 in DNA: TGTGCCTGGAGCTCGGACAGCCGGGATGGCTACACCTTC.

Only a few counts were recorded for this clone. This chain uses TRBV19 with TRBJ2-7; weak D call: TRBD2 (7 bases). V was shortened by 4 bases and J by 6 bases, with 13 bases between the two germline ends. This CDR3 is 13 amino acids long. Germline V gives CDR1 LNHDA, CDR2 SQIVND (reference sequence). The CDR3 reads CASSTNRGGEQYF. The CDR3 bases are TGTGCCAGTAGTACCAATAGGGGGGGCGAGCAGTACTTC.

Only a few counts were recorded for this clone. J is TRBJ2-5 and V is TRBV28; 10 bases line up with TRBD1. This CDR3 spans 13 amino acids. With V trimmed by 8 bases and J by 2 bases, 2 bases remained unmatched. CDR1 and CDR2 (germline): MDHEN, SYDVKM. CDR3 nucleotides: TGTGCCAGCGGACAGGGGGGTCAAGAGACCCAGTACTTC. Its translation is CASGQGGQETQYF.

The chain recombines TRBV7-3 with TRBJ2-1, with D possibly TRBD2 on 6 matching bases. The CDR3 totals 15 residues. Trimming removed 2 bases from V and 7 bases from J, with 15 bases in between. CDR1 and CDR2 (germline): SGHTA, FQGTGA. CDR3 in DNA: TGTGCCAGCAGCTTAGGAACGGGAGTAGGAAATGAGCAGTTCTTC. Amino acids: CASSLGTGVGNEQFF. Full variable domain (rest looked up from reference TRBV7-3 and TRBJ2-1): GAGVSQTPSNKVTEKGKYVELRCDPISGHTALYWYRQSLGQGPEFLIYFQGTGAADDSGLPNDRFFAVRPEGSVSTLKIQRTERGDSAVYLCASSLGTGVGNEQFFGPGTRLTVL.

This clone has only a few counts. V gene TRBV6-2 or TRBV6-3 combines with J gene TRBJ2-2, with D possibly matching TRBD2 (5 bases). Germline V gene lookup returns CDR1 MNHEY and CDR2 SVGEGT. The CDR3 runs to 14 residues. V lost 5 bases, J lost 3 bases, and 10 bases lay in between. CDR3 nucleotide sequence: TGTGCCAGCAGTCTCCGGGGTCACACCGGGGAGCTGTTTTTT. This encodes CASSLRGHTGELFF.

This chain connects TRBV9 to TRBJ2-2; TRBD2 is a possible D gene (5 bases). V lost 0 bases, J lost 4 bases, and 10 bases lay in between. Germline V CDR1 and CDR2: SGDLS, YYNGEE. The CDR3 has 15 residues. Written as DNA, the CDR3 is TGTGCCAGCAGCGTAGGACCCCGGGGCACCGGGGAGCTGTTTTTT. Translation gives CASSVGPRGTGELFF. The full variable domain, its missing parts supplied by reference TRBV9 and TRBJ2-2, is DSGVTQTPKHLITATGQRVTLRCSPRSGDLSVYWYQQSLDQGLQFLIQYYNGEERAKGNILERFSAQQFPDLHSELNLSSLELGDSALYFCASSVGPRGTGELFFGEGSRLTVL.

The chain combines TRBV28 with TRBJ1-5; 8 nucleotides align to TRBD1. The CDR3 contains 14 residues. V lost 4 bases, J lost 3 bases, and 2 bases stayed unmatched. The germline CDR1 and CDR2 sequences are MDHEN and SYDVKM. The CDR3 nucleotides read TGTGCCAGCAGTTGGACAGGGAACAATCAGCCCCAGCATTTT. It specifies CASSWTGNNQPQHF. The full variable domain, rest sourced from reference TRBV28 and TRBJ1-5, is DVKVTQSSRYLVKRTGEKVFLECVQDMDHENMFWYRQDPGLGLRLIYFSYDVKMKEKGDIPEGYSVSREKKERFSLILESASTNQTSMYLCASSWTGNNQPQHFGDGTRLSIL.

The rearrangement links TRBV13 to TRBJ2-3; 9 nucleotides align to TRBD2. V dropped 0 bases and J dropped 0; count of bases not matched to a gene: 1. The CDR3 sequence is 16 residues long. Germline assignment: CDR1 PRHDT and CDR2 FYEKMQ (reference sequence). This CDR3 reads CASSLGTSGSTDTQYF. The CDR3 DNA follows: TGTGCCAGCAGCTTAGGGACTAGCGGTAGCACAGATACGCAGTATTTT.

The V call is TRBV27, the J call TRBJ2-2, with D perhaps TRBD1 (5 bases). Germline V gene data show CDR1 as MNHEY and CDR2 as SMNVEV (reference sequence). Trimming shortened V by 6 bases and J by 4 bases, and 12 bases separated the two germline ends. This CDR3 is built from 14 residues. Written as DNA, the CDR3 is TGTGCCAGCAGGGACGGACAAGCCACCGGGGAGCTGTTTTTT. Residues: CASRDGQATGELFF.

This chain connects TRBV7-2 to TRBJ2-1, with TRBD2 identical over 11 bases. With V trimmed by 5 bases and J by 4 bases, 10 bases remained unmatched. The CDR3 has 17 residues. Per germline, CDR1 SGHTA and CDR2 FQGNSA. The CDR3 sequence is CASSQLPRTSGYNEQFF. In nucleotides, the CDR3 is TGTGCCAGCAGCCAACTACCTCGGACTAGCGGGTACAATGAGCAGTTCTTC.

This clone was observed a few times. The rearrangement joins TRBV7-6 to TRBJ1-3; D uncertain. Trimming stripped 2 bases from V and 1 base from J, with 12 bases between. The CDR3 is 16 residues long. CDR1 is SGHVS, CDR2 FNYEAQ, per germline. CDR3 protein: CASSLQFLRSGNTIYF. In DNA, the CDR3 is TGTGCCAGCAGCTTACAATTCCTACGATCTGGAAACACCATATATTTT. Drawing the rest from reference TRBV7-6 and TRBJ1-3, the complete variable domain is GAGVSQSPRYKVTKRGQDVALRCDPISGHVSLYWYRQALGQGPEFLTYFNYEAQQDKSGLPNDRFSAERPEGSISTLTIQRTEQRDSAMYRCASSLQFLRSGNTIYFGEGSWLTVV.

J is TRBJ2-7 and V is TRBV7-2; TRBD2 matches 8 bases. Losses at the gene ends were 10 bases for V and 3 bases for J; bases not matched to a gene: 14. This CDR3 spans 15 amino acids. CDR1 and CDR2 (germline): SGHTA, FQGNSA. The CDR3 nucleotides read TGTGCCATCAGGGCCCCGGGTAGCGGGAACTACGAGCAGTACTTC. It is translated as CAIRAPGSGNYEQYF.

The chain uses TRBV29-1 and TRBJ2-1, with D tentatively TRBD1 (7 bases). The CDR3 totals 13 residues. Germline CDR1 SQVTM, CDR2 ANQGSEA. V lost 7 bases and J 8 bases, leaving 18 bases between the germline ends. The CDR3 DNA sequence: TGCAGCGGGGGAGGCAGGGGGAGACATGAGCAGTTCTTC. The encoded protein is CSGGGRGRHEQFF.

V gene TRBV27 combines with J gene TRBJ2-1; 8 bases fit TRBD2. The CDR3 runs to 16 residues. J was trimmed by 8 bases and V by 3 bases; bases with no gene match: 12. Germline V gene data show CDR1 as MNHEY and CDR2 as SMNVEV (reference sequence). CDR3 DNA: TGTGCCAGCAGTTTGTTTATCCCGGGACTAGGACATGAGCAGTTCTTC. It translates to CASSLFIPGLGHEQFF.

This clone was detected once. The chain links TRBV28 to TRBJ2-7, with 13 bases identical to TRBD2. The CDR3 consists of 17 residues. Germline-derived CDR1 and CDR2 are MDHEN and SYDVKM. V shed 0 bases, J shed 6 bases, and the junction held 8 bases outside the gene matches. The CDR3 nucleotides are TGTGCCAGCAGTTTATGGGAACTAGCGGGAGGGCCAGGCGAGCAGTACTTC. Its translation: CASSLWELAGGPGEQYF.

The V call is TRBV7-3, the J call TRBJ1-2, with 8 bases fitting TRBD1. The CDR3 contains 13 residues. Germline V lookup: CDR1 SGHTA, CDR2 FQGTGA. Trimming cost V 5 bases and J 4 bases; bases outside gene matches: 3. The CDR3 region is CASSPGTGYGYTF. The CDR3 coding sequence is TGTGCCAGCAGCCCCGGGACAGGCTATGGCTACACCTTC.

The V call is TRBV5-1, the J call TRBJ1-1, with TRBD1 as a possible D gene (5 bases). Germline CDR1 reads SGHRS; CDR2 reads YFSETQ. This CDR3 spans 14 amino acids. V gave up 0 bases and J gave up 5 bases, with 11 bases separating them. The CDR3 region is CASSLGGGGTEAFF. The CDR3 bases are TGCGCCAGCAGCTTGGGTGGGGGAGGGACTGAAGCTTTCTTT.

V usage is TRBV18 and J usage is TRBJ2-2, with D maybe TRBD1 (5 bases). This CDR3 is built from 14 residues. V gave up 3 bases and J gave up 1 base, with 6 bases separating them. Germline CDR1 reads KGHSH; CDR2 reads LQKENI. This CDR3 is CASSPQGNTGELFF. The DNA of the CDR3 is TGTGCCAGCTCACCCCAGGGGAACACCGGGGAGCTGTTTTTT.

The V and J genes are TRBV7-3 and TRBJ2-2; 7 positions agree with TRBD2. Trimming removed 4 bases from V and 5 bases from J; junction bases left unmatched: 1. The germline CDR1 and CDR2 sequences are SGHTA and FQGTGA. CDR3 length equals 13 residues. The CDR3 nucleotides are TGTGCCAGCAGCTATAGCGGGACCGGGGAGCTGTTTTTT. This codes for CASSYSGTGELFF.

CDR3 sequence: CASSPGLAGWGSTDTQYF. The CDR3 bases are TGTGCCAGCAGTCCGGGACTAGCGGGATGGGGTAGCACAGATACGCAGTATTTT. This chain joins TRBV2 and TRBJ2-3; TRBD2 matches at 13 bases. The CDR3 is 18 residues long. The junction had 8 bases not matched to a gene; V was cut back by 5 bases and J by 0 bases. Germline CDR1 SNHLY, CDR2 FYNNEI.

The V gene is TRBV28, the J gene TRBJ1-4; D is unclear. Trimming shortened V by 7 bases and J by 10 bases, and 13 bases separated the two germline ends. The CDR3 spans 12 residues. CDR1 MDHEN and CDR2 SYDVKM come from the germline V gene. DNA for the CDR3: TGTGCCAGCAAGGCCGAGGATGGAAAACTGTTTTTT. Amino acids: CASKAEDGKLFF.

The genes are TRBV12-3 or TRBV12-4 and TRBJ2-5; D possibly corresponds to TRBD1 (6 bases). The CDR3 length is 12 residues. V lost 7 bases and J 5 bases, leaving 11 bases between the germline ends. The CDR3 protein is CASTQGWETQYF. CDR3 DNA sequence: TGTGCCAGCACCCAGGGGTGGGAGACCCAGTACTTC.

The V gene is TRBV27, the J gene TRBJ1-6; TRBD1 is a possible D gene (6 bases). Between the trimmed V and J ends, which lost 2 bases and 3 bases, there was a span of 17 bases. The CDR3 contains 18 residues. Germline V gives CDR1 MNHEY, CDR2 SMNVEV (reference sequence). The CDR3 nucleotides read TGTGCCAGCAGTTTAAGGGGACCTCGGGACATCTATAATTCACCCCTCCACTTT. Translation: CASSLRGPRDIYNSPLHF.

This rearrangement joins TRBV14 to TRBJ2-7, with 8 positions matching TRBD2. Germline-derived CDR1 and CDR2 are SGHDN and FVKESK. The CDR3 runs to 15 residues. V was pared by 3 bases and J by 6 bases, with 10 bases of the junction left unmatched. DNA of the CDR3: TGTGCCAGCAGCCAGGGAGCGGGAGAAACTTTCGAGCAGTACTTC. Translation: CASSQGAGETFEQYF.

A single count supports this clone. The chain has TRBV4-3 and TRBJ2-1, with 13 nucleotides matching TRBD2. The CDR3 sequence is 15 residues long. Germline CDR1 LGHNA, CDR2 YSLEER. V shed 4 bases, J shed 5 bases, and the junction held 2 bases outside the gene matches. The CDR3 DNA sequence: TGCGCCAGCAGCCGGACTAGCGGGGGAAACAATGAGCAGTTCTTC. Amino acid sequence: CASSRTSGGNNEQFF.

This chain connects TRBV5-1 to TRBJ2-7, with 7 bases identical to TRBD2. Per germline, CDR1 SGHRS and CDR2 YFSETQ. This CDR3 spans 14 amino acids. J gave up 3 bases and V 6 bases, and 9 bases lay outside the gene matches. As DNA, the CDR3 is TGCGCCAGCACAATCAGGGAGGGAGTCTACGAGCAGTACTTC. It is translated as CASTIREGVYEQYF.

The V and J genes are TRBV1 and TRBJ2-7; the D segment call TRBD1 is taken from the table without a DNA check. TRBV1 is tagged as a pseudogene. The CDR3 extends over 16 amino acids. The CDR3 sequence is CTSSPPQGQSSYEQYF. CDR3 in DNA: TGCACCAGCAGCCCACCCCAGGGACAGAGCTCCTACGAGCAGTACTTC.